These T cell receptor beta chains were read from a single sample in a study of identical twins. A single record per CDR3 protein comes from TCRdb applying MiXCR to the 5' RACE reads. The repertoire consists of approximately 690,000 distinct CDR3 sequences, with roughly 6.2% occurring once and the leading ten covering approximately 1.6%. What was sequenced was naive T cells sorted from blood. Receptors originate from a man aged 18 to 29 in good health. Each CDR3 is given with its conserved first and last residue. A D gene is named only where the DNA matches it firmly. Rows may omit the clone size; those that give it use once, few, many or a size class.

j_call v_call d_call clone_size cdr3_aa cdr3_nt
TRBJ1-5 TRBV5-6 NA many CASSFWGRDQPQHF TGTGCCAGCAGCTTTTGGGGGAGGGATCAGCCCCAGCATTTT
TRBJ2-2 TRBV6-2/TRBV6-3 TRBD2 NA CASSYPAGGPSNTGELFF TGTGCCAGCAGTTACCCTGCGGGAGGGCCATCGAACACCGGGGAGCTGTTTTTT
TRBJ1-5 TRBV15 NA many CATSRARGQPQHF TGTGCCACCAGCAGAGCCCGGGGACAGCCCCAGCATTTT
TRBJ2-7 TRBV20-1 TRBD2 many CSARDRRTSIDEQYF TGCAGTGCTAGAGATAGGCGGACTAGCATCGACGAGCAGTACTTC
TRBJ2-7 TRBV6-1 TRBD1 few CASSRDRASSYEQYF TGTGCCAGCAGTCGCGACAGGGCTTCCTCCTACGAGCAGTACTTC
TRBJ1-2 TRBV12-3/TRBV12-4 TRBD1 many CASSIGTGGGYTF TGTGCCAGCAGTATCGGGACAGGGGGTGGCTACACCTTC
TRBJ2-1 TRBV7-9 NA many CASSLAGQLPYNEQFF TGTGCCAGCAGCTTAGCGGGCCAGTTGCCCTACAATGAGCAGTTCTTC
TRBJ2-7 TRBV18 NA many CASSPKGTLLYEQQYF TGTGCCAGCTCACCAAAAGGGACCCTTCTCTACGAGCAGCAGTACTTC
TRBJ2-1 TRBV7-9 TRBD1 NA CASSSTGTGHNEQFF TGTGCCAGCAGCTCGACCGGGACAGGCCACAATGAGCAGTTCTTC
TRBJ2-2 TRBV15 NA many CATSRDRPGSGTGELFF TGTGCCACCAGCAGAGATCGACCAGGGAGTGGCACCGGGGAGCTGTTTTTT
TRBJ2-1 TRBV7-9 NA NA CASSPFGANSAYNEQFF TGTGCCAGCAGTCCATTTGGGGCAAACTCGGCCTACAATGAGCAGTTCTTC